This paragraph covers one TCR beta chain sequence. Its cognate antigen is unknown. The V gene lost 5 bases and the J gene lost 5 bases, with 10 bases spanning the gap. The V gene's germline CDR1 is MNHEY and CDR2 SVGAGI. The CDR3 has 12 amino acids. This entry belongs to a study of shared clonotypes between healthy human individuals. Findings and limits, study-wide: Shared clonotypes across all four donors exceeded non-shared ones in generation probability.

Produced via immunoSEQ multiplex PCR; TCRdb's table is partial and in-frame only. This sample carries about 2,500,000 clones, over 85% of them seen once, and the ten largest clones take around 0.14%. This sequence joins TRBV6-5 and TRBJ2-7; D is unresolved. The sample taken for sequencing was naive CD4+ T cells sorted from blood. Specified subset: CD45RA+ positively selected. The clonotype originates from a man aged 18 to 30 in good health. CDR3 amino acids: CASSRREDEQYF. The CDR3 nucleotides are TGTGCCAGCAGTCGGCGAGAGGACGAGCAGTACTTC.